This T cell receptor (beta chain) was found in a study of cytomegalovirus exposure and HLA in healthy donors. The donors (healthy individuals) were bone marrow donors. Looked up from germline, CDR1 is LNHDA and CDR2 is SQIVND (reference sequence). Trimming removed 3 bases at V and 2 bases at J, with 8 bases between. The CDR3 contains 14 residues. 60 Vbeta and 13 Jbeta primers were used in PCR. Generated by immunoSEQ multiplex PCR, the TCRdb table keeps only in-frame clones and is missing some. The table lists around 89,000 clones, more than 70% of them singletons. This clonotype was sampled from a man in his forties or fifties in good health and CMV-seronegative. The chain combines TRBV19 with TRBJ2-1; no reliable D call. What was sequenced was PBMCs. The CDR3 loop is CASSIARTYNEQFF. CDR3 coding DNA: TGTGCCAGTAGTATTGCTAGAACCTACAATGAGCAGTTCTTC.